A single sample is the source of the 8 T cell receptor beta chains below, sequenced in a study of shared clonotypes between healthy human individuals. The assay was immunoSEQ multiplex PCR, and TCRdb's table has in-frame clones only and misses some. The sample has millions of clones, 85% to 95% seen once; the top ten hold about 0.13%. The sample comprised naive CD4+ T cells sorted from blood. The subset denotes: CD45RA+ positively selected. Every receptor here comes from a man aged 18 to 29 in good health.

The genes are TRBV9 and TRBJ2-5, with a weak D call TRBD1 (6 bases). The V gene lost 4 bases and the J gene lost 2 bases, with 9 bases spanning the gap. The CDR3 is made up of 13 amino acids. From germline, CDR1 is SGDLS and CDR2 YYNGEE. In DNA form, the CDR3 reads TGTGCCAGCAGCACCAGGGGTCAAGAGACCCAGTACTTC. It codes for CASSTRGQETQYF.

This chain joins TRBV4-1 and TRBJ2-2; TRBD2 might be the D (5 bases). V shed 4 bases and J shed 4 bases, with 19 bases lying between them. The CDR3 extends over 17 amino acids. Germline V gene sequence: CDR1 MGHRA, CDR2 YSYEKL. CDR3: CASSPQIRSGTTGELFF. For the CDR3, the DNA is TGCGCCAGCAGCCCCCAAATTAGAAGCGGAACCACCGGGGAGCTGTTTTTT.

This chain links TRBV7-6 with TRBJ1-2, with TRBD1 matching 11 bases. Germline V gene sequence: CDR1 SGHVS, CDR2 FNYEAQ. Trimming at V came to 5 bases and at J to 5 bases, leaving 7 bases not matched to a gene. The CDR3 contains 15 residues. CDR3 in DNA: TGTGCCAGCAGCCCTGGGACAGGGGGGATGTATGGCTACACCTTC. Protein sequence: CASSPGTGGMYGYTF.

V is TRBV23-1 and J is TRBJ2-5; tentative D call: TRBD2 (5 bases). TRBV23-1 is known as an ORF, though its function is uncertain. The germline V and J ends were trimmed by 0 bases and 3 bases, with 11 bases remaining between them. The length of the CDR3 is 15 residues. The CDR3 coding sequence is TGCGCCAGCAGTCAATCACGAGGGAAAGAAGAGACCCAGTACTTC. Translation gives CASSQSRGKEETQYF.

In its sample, this clone was seen once. The chain employs TRBV7-9 and TRBJ2-5; 7 bases are a match to TRBD1. The germline V gene encodes CDR1 SEHNR and CDR2 FQNEAQ (reference sequence). Germline trimming cut 8 bases from V and 6 bases from J; bases unmatched to any gene: 9. CDR3 length: 13 residues. The CDR3 DNA is TGTGCCAGCTCCAGACAGGGTTGGCAGACCCAGTACTTC. Its protein is CASSRQGWQTQYF.

Concerning this clone itself: Different DNA sequences within this sample yield the same CDR3. The chain is built from TRBV5-1 and TRBJ2-2; D may match TRBD1 or TRBD2 (5 bases each). This CDR3 comprises 13 residues. Germline loops: CDR1 SGHRS, CDR2 YFSETQ. V was clipped by 0 bases and J by 6 bases, with 6 bases between them. The DNA of the CDR3 is TGCGCCAGCAGCTTGGTGGGGGCCGGGGAGCTGTTTTTT. Translating gives CASSLVGAGELFF.

The chain carries TRBV27 and TRBJ2-1, with 10 bases fitting TRBD2. The CDR3 extends over 16 amino acids. V dropped 4 bases and J dropped 2; count of bases not matched to a gene: 5. Per the germline V gene, CDR1 is MNHEY and CDR2 is SMNVEV (reference sequence). CDR3 loop: CASSYSLAGAYNEQFF. The CDR3 DNA sequence: TGTGCCAGCAGTTATTCTCTAGCGGGGGCCTACAATGAGCAGTTCTTC.

This clone showed up just once. V usage is TRBV7-2 and J usage is TRBJ1-3, with unresolved D. The CDR3 is made up of 14 amino acids. Germline CDR1 SGHTA, CDR2 FQGNSA. The V end was cut by 7 bases, the J end by 2 bases, with 12 bases between. As DNA, the CDR3 is TGTGCCAGCAACGACGGGTTCGCTGGAAACACCATATATTTT. Amino acids: CASNDGFAGNTIYF. Full variable domain (missing parts from reference TRBV7-2 and TRBJ1-3): GAGVSQSPSNKVTEKGKDVELRCDPISGHTALYWYRQSLGQGLEFLIYFQGNSAPDKSGLPSDRFSAERTGGSVSTLTIQRTQQEDSAVYLCASNDGFAGNTIYFGEGSWLTVV.